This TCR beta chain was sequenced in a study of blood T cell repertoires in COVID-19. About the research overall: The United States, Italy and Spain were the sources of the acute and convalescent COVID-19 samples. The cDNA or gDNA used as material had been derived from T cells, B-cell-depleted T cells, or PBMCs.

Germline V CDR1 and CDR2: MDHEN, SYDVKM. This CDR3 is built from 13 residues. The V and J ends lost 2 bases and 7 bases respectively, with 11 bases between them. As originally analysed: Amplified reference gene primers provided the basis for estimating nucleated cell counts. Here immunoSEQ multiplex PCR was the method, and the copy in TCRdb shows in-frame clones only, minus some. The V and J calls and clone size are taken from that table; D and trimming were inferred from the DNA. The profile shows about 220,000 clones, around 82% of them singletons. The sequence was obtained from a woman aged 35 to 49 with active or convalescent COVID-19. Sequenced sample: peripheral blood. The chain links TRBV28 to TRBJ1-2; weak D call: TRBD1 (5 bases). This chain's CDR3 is CASSLERGSGYTF. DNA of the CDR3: TGTGCCAGCAGTTTAGAAAGGGGCTCTGGCTACACCTTC.